The 10 T cell receptor beta chains reported below all come from one sample, sequenced in a study of cytomegalovirus exposure and HLA in healthy donors. The PCR was carried out with 60 Vbeta primers and 13 Jbeta primers. This table comes from immunoSEQ multiplex PCR, and its TCRdb copy is limited to in-frame clones, with some not included. Altogether about 130,000 clones are present, approximately 87% being singletons, with the ten largest covering 4% to 6.5%. Sample: PBMCs. Receptor source: a woman younger than 45 in good health and CMV-seronegative.

The count of this clone is one. Other DNA sequences from this sample encode an identical CDR3 as well. The chain uses TRBV7-9 and TRBJ2-2, with a weak D call TRBD2 (6 bases). Germline loops: CDR1 SEHNR, CDR2 FQNEAQ (reference sequence). The CDR3 runs to 15 residues. V was trimmed by 1 base and J by 2 bases, leaving 8 bases between them. CDR3 DNA: TGTGCCAGCAGCTTAGTTGCGGGAAACACCGGGGAGCTGTTTTTT. Protein sequence: CASSLVAGNTGELFF.

The sample holds one count of this clone. The rearrangement links TRBV28 to TRBJ1-2, with 7 bases that match TRBD1. After removal of 6 bases from V and 7 bases from J, the junction contained 8 bases not matched to a gene. The CDR3 contains 13 residues. Germline assignment: CDR1 MDHEN and CDR2 SYDVKM. The CDR3 loop reads CASSLRQGGGYTF. The CDR3 coding sequence is TGTGCCAGCAGCCTTCGACAGGGCGGTGGCTACACCTTC.

This clone was observed many times. This sequence joins TRBV28 and TRBJ2-4, with D possibly matching TRBD1 (6 bases). Germline V gene sequence: CDR1 MDHEN, CDR2 SYDVKM. V was pared by 4 bases and J by 6 bases, with 10 bases between. The CDR3 extends over 13 amino acids. The CDR3 DNA follows: TGTGCCAGCAGTTCCGGACAGTTAAACATTCAGTACTTC. This encodes CASSSGQLNIQYF.

V usage is TRBV5-5 and J usage is TRBJ2-3, with 7 bases aligning to TRBD2. CDR3 length: 17 residues. The ends lost 0 bases at V and 3 bases at J; junction bases unmatched: 10. Germline loops: CDR1 SGHKS, CDR2 YYEKEE (reference sequence). Here the CDR3 DNA reads TGTGCCAGCAGCTTGGCCTATAGGACTAGGAAGACAGATACGCAGTATTTT. Its translation: CASSLAYRTRKTDTQYF.

This clone has more than one count but fewer than ten. CDR3 region: CSLGLAGGQGATDTQYF. The CDR3 DNA is TGCAGCTTGGGACTAGCGGGAGGCCAGGGGGCCACAGATACGCAGTATTTT. The rearrangement uses TRBV29-1 and TRBJ2-3, with 15 bases matching TRBD2. With V trimmed by 8 bases and J by 2 bases, 11 bases remained unmatched. The CDR3 runs to 17 residues. Germline V gene lookup returns CDR1 SQVTM and CDR2 ANQGSEA.

The V and J genes are TRBV7-9 and TRBJ2-1; TRBD2 aligns across 7 bases. Germline CDR1 is SEHNR and CDR2 is FQNEAQ (reference sequence). CDR3 length equals 18 residues. J was trimmed by 6 bases and V by 3 bases; bases with no gene match: 17. CDR3 protein: CASSLGALAGAAPNEQFF. DNA of the CDR3: TGTGCCAGCAGCTTGGGCGCACTTGCGGGAGCAGCTCCCAATGAGCAGTTCTTC. Combining the CDR3 with reference TRBV7-9 and TRBJ2-1 gives the whole variable domain DTGVSQNPRHKITKRGQNVTFRCDPISEHNRLYWYRQTLGQGPEFLTYFQNEAQLEKSRLLSDRFSAERPKGSFSTLEIQRTEQGDSAMYLCASSLGALAGAAPNEQFFGPGTRLTVL.

The chain joins TRBV19 to TRBJ2-3; 8 positions match TRBD1. In germline, CDR1 is LNHDA, CDR2 SQIVND (reference sequence). V lost 3 bases, J lost 6 bases, and 5 bases stayed unmatched. The CDR3 runs 14 residues. The CDR3, as DNA: TGTGCCAGTAGTATTAACCAGGGGGCTGATACGCAGTATTTT. Its translation: CASSINQGADTQYF. Using reference TRBV19 and TRBJ2-3 for the parts outside the CDR3, the full variable domain is DGGITQSPKYLFRKEGQNVTLSCEQNLNHDAMYWYRQDPGQGLRLIYYSQIVNDFQKGDIAEGYSVSREKKESFPLTVTSAQKNPTAFYLCASSINQGADTQYFGPGTRLTVL.

The chain recombines TRBV11-2 with TRBJ2-1, with 7 bases lining up with TRBD2. J was trimmed by 0 bases and V by 0 bases; bases with no gene match: 11. The CDR3 loop spans 19 amino acids. CDR1 is SGHAT and CDR2 is FQNNGV in the germline V gene. CDR3: CASSLDLRRLAVSYNEQFF. Written as DNA, the CDR3 is TGTGCCAGCAGCTTAGACCTACGGCGGCTAGCGGTCTCCTACAATGAGCAGTTCTTC.

The rearrangement links TRBV19 to TRBJ2-1, with TRBD2 matching 9 bases. V lost 3 bases and J lost 0; bases outside the gene matches: 3. CDR1 is LNHDA, CDR2 SQIVND, per germline (reference sequence). This CDR3 has 16 amino acids. The CDR3 region is CASSIISGSSYNEQFF. Written as DNA, the CDR3 is TGTGCCAGTAGTATCATTAGCGGGAGCTCCTACAATGAGCAGTTCTTC.

The rearrangement uses TRBV7-9 and TRBJ1-2; D possibly corresponds to TRBD1 (6 bases). CDR1 and CDR2 (germline): SEHNR, FQNEAQ (reference sequence). The CDR3 runs to 13 residues. With 1 base removed from V and 8 bases from J, the gap between germline ends came to 11 bases. In DNA form, the CDR3 reads TGTGCCAGCAGCTTAGGTGGGGGCAAAGGCTACACCTTC. This codes for CASSLGGGKGYTF.